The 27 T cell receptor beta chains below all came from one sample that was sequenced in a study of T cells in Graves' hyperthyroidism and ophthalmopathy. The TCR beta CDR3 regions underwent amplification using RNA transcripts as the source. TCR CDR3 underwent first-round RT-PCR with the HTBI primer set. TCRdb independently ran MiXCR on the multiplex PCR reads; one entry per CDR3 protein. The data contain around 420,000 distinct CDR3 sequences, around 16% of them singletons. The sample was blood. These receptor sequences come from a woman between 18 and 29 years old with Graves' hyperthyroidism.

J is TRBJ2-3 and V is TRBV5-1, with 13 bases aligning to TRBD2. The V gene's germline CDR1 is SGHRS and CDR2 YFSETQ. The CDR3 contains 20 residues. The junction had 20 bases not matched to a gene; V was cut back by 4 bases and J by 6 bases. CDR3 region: CASSQGGGWTSGRVWDTQYF. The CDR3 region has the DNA TGCGCCAGCAGCCAAGGTGGGGGGTGGACTAGCGGGAGAGTGTGGGATACGCAGTATTTT.

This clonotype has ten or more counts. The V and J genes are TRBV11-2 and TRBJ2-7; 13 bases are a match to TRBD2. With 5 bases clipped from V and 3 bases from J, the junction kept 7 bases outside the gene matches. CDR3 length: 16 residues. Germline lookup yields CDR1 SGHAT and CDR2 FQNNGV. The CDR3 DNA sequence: TGTGCCAGCAGCGGGACTAGCGGGACCCCTGGCTACGAGCAGTACTTC. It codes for CASSGTSGTPGYEQYF.

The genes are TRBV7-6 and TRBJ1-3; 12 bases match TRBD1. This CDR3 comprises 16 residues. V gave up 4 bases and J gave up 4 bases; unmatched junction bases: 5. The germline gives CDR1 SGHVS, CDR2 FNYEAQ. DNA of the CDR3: TGTGCCAGCAGCTCGGGACAGGGGGCAGAAGGAAACACCATATATTTT. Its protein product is CASSSGQGAEGNTIYF.

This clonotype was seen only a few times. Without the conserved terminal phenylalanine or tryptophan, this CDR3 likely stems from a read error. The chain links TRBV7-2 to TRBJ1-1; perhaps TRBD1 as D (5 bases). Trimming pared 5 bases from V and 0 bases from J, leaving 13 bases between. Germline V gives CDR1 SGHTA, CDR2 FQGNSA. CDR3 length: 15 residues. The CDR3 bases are TGTGCCAGCAGCCAAGATCCAGGGATGAACACTGAAGCTTTCCTT. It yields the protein CASSQDPGMNTEAFL.

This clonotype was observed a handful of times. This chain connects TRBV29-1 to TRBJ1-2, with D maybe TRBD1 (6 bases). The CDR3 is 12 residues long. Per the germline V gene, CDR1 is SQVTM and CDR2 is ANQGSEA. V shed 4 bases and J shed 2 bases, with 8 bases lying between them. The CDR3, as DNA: TGCAGCGTTGGACAGGACAACTATGGCTACACCTTC. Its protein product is CSVGQDNYGYTF. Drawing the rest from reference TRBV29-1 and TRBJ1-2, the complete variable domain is SAVISQKPSRDICQRGTSLTIQCQVDSQVTMMFWYRQQPGQSLTLIATANQGSEATYESGFVIDKFPISRPNLTFSTLTVSNMSPEDSSIYLCSVGQDNYGYTFGSGTRLTVV.

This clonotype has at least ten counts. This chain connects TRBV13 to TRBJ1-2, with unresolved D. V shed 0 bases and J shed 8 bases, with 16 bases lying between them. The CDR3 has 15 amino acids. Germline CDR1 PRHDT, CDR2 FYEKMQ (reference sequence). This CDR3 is CASSLGLDGLRGYTF. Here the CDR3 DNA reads TGTGCCAGCAGCTTAGGTCTTGACGGACTAAGAGGCTACACCTTC.

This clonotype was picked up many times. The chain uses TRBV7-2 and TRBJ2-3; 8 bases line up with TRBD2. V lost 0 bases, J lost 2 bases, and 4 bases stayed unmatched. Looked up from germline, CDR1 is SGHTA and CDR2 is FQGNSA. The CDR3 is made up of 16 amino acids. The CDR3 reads CASSLAVAGFTDTQYF. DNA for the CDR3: TGTGCCAGCAGCTTAGCAGTAGCGGGATTCACAGATACGCAGTATTTT.

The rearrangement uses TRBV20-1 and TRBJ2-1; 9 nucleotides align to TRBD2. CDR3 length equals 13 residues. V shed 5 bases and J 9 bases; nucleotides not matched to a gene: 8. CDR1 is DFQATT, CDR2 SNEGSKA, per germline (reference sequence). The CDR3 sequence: CSAGPSGTGEQFF. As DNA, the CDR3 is TGCAGTGCTGGGCCTAGCGGGACGGGTGAGCAGTTCTTC.

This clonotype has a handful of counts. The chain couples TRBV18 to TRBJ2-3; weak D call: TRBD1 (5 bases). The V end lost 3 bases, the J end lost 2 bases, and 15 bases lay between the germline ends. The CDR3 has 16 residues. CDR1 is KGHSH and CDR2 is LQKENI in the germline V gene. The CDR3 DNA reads TGTGCCAGCTCACCGGAAATCGACAGTTACACAGATACGCAGTATTTT. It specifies CASSPEIDSYTDTQYF. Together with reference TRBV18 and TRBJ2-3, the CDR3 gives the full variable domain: NAGVMQNPRHLVRRRGQEARLRCSPMKGHSHVYWYRQLPEEGLKFMVYLQKENIIDESGMPKERFSAEFPKEGPSILRIQQVVRGDSAAYFCASSPEIDSYTDTQYFGPGTRLTVL.

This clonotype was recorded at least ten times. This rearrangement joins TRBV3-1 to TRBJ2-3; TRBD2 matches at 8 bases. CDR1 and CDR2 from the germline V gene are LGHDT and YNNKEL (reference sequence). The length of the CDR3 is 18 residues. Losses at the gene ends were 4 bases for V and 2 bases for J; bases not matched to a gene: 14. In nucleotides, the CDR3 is TGTGCCAGCAGCCCCAGTCGGGGACTAGTTTTTATCACAGATACGCAGTATTTT. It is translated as CASSPSRGLVFITDTQYF.

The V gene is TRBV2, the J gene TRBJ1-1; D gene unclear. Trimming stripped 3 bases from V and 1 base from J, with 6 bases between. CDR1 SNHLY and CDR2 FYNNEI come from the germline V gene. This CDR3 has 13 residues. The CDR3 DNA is TGTGCCAGCAGTGACGAGCCGAACACTGAAGCTTTCTTT. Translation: CASSDEPNTEAFF.

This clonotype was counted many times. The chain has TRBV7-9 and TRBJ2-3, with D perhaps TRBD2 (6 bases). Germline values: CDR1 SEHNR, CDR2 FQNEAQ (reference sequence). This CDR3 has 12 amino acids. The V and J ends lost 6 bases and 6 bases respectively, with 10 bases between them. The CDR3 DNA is TGTGCCAGCAGGGTCGGAGGGGATACGCAGTATTTT. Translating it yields CASRVGGDTQYF.

The CDR3 nucleotides are TGTGCCAGCAGCTTTCGACCTGCTAATTCACCCCTCCACTTT. Its protein is CASSFRPANSPLHF. The gene calls are TRBV7-2 and TRBJ1-6; no clear D. The germline V gene has CDR1 SGHTA and CDR2 FQGNSA. The V end lost 3 bases, the J end lost 6 bases, and 9 bases lay between the germline ends. The CDR3 contains 14 residues.

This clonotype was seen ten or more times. CDR3 protein: CSVGTGQNQPQHF. DNA of the CDR3: TGCAGCGTTGGGACAGGGCAAAATCAGCCCCAGCATTTT. The V call is TRBV29-1, the J call TRBJ1-5, with 8 positions matching TRBD1. Germline assignment: CDR1 SQVTM and CDR2 ANQGSEA. V was clipped by 4 bases and J by 4 bases; unmatched bases: 3. The CDR3 contains 13 residues.

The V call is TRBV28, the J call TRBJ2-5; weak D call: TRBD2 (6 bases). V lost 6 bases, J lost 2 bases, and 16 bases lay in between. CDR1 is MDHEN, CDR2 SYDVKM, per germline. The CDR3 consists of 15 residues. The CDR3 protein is CASRGHGGFQETQYF. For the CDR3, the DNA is TGTGCCAGCAGGGGCCATGGAGGGTTTCAAGAGACCCAGTACTTC.

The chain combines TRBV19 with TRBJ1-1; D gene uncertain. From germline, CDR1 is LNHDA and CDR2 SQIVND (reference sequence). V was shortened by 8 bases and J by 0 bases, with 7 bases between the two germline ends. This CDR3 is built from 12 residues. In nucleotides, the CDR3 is TGTGCCAGTGGGGAACTGAACACTGAAGCTTTCTTT. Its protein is CASGELNTEAFF.

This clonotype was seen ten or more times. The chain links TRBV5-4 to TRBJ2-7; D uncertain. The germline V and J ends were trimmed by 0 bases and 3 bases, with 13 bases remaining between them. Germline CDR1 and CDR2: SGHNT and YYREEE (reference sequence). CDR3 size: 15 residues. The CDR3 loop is CASSLDPGEIYEQYF. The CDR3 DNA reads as TGTGCCAGCAGCTTGGATCCGGGTGAAATCTACGAGCAGTACTTC.

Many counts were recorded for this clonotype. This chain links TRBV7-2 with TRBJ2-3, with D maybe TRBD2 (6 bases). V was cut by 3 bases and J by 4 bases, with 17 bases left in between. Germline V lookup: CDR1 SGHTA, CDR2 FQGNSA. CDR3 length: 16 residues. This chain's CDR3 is CASSFLLGGPSDTQYF. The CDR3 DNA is TGTGCCAGCAGCTTCCTTTTAGGAGGGCCTTCAGATACGCAGTATTTT.

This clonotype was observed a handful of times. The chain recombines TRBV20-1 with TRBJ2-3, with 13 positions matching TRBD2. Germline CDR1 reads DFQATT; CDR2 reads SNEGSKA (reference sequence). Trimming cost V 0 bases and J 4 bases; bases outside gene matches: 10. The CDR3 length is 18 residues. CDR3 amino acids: CSARDLVRLAGGADTQYF. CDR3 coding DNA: TGCAGTGCTAGAGATCTGGTTCGACTAGCGGGGGGCGCAGATACGCAGTATTTT.

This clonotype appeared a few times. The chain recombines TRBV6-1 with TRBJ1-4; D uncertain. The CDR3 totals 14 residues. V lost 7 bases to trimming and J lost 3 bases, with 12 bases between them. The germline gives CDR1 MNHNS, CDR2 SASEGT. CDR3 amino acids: CASIRFLANEKLFF. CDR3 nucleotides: TGTGCCAGCATCAGGTTCCTGGCTAATGAAAAACTGTTTTTT.

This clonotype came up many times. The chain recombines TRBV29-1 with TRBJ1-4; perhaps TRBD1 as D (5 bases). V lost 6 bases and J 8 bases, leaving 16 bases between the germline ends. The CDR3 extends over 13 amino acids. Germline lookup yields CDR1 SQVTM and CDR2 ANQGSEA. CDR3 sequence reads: CSVRQRNLEKLFF. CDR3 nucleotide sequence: TGCAGCGTGAGACAGCGGAACCTAGAAAAACTGTTTTTT.

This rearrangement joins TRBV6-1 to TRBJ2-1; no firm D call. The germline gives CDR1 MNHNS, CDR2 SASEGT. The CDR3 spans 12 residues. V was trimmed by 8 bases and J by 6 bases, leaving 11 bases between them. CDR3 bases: TGTGCCAGCTCGTCCTATTTCAATGAGCAGTTCTTC. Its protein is CASSSYFNEQFF.

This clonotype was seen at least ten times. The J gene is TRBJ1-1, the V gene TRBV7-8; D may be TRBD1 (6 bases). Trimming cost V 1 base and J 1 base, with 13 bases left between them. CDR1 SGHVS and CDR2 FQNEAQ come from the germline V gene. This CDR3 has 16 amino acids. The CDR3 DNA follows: TGTGCCAGCAGCTTAGTTATTGTAGGGGGGAACACTGAAGCTTTCTTT. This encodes CASSLVIVGGNTEAFF.

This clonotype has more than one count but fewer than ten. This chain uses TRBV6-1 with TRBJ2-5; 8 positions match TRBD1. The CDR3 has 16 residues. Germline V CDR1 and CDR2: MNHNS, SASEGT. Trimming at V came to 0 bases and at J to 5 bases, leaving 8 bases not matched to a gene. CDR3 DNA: TGTGCCAGCAGTGAAGCGCAAGGGACAGGAATGGAGACCCAGTACTTC. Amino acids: CASSEAQGTGMETQYF.

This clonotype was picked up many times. CDR3 in amino acids: CASTPGRSSYNEQFF. The CDR3 nucleotides are TGTGCCAGCACCCCCGGGCGGAGCTCCTACAATGAGCAGTTCTTC. The rearrangement joins TRBV7-8 to TRBJ2-1; no firm D call. The V end was cut by 7 bases, the J end by 0 bases, with 13 bases between. Looked up from germline, CDR1 is SGHVS and CDR2 is FQNEAQ. The CDR3 covers 15 residues.

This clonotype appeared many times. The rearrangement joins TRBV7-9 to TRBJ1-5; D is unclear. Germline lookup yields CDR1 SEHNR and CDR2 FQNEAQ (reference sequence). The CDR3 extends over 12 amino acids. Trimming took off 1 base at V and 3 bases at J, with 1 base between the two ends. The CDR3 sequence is CASSLDNQPQHF. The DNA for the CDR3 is TGTGCCAGCAGCTTAGACAATCAGCCCCAGCATTTT.

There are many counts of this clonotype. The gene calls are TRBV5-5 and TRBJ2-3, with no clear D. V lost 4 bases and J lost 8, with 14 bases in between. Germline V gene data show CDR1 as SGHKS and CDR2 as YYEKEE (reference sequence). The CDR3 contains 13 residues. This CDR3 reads CASSDGVRVTQYF. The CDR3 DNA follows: TGTGCCAGCAGCGACGGAGTAAGGGTTACGCAGTATTTT.